One and the same sample provided the 25 T cell receptor beta chains below, sequenced in a study of T cells in localized non-small cell lung cancer. Some clones are missing from TCRdb's copy, which holds only in-frame ones; the method was immunoSEQ multiplex PCR. The data contain about 72,000 clones, around 85% of them singletons. This sample comprised peripheral blood, obtained before any cancer treatment. The receptors derive from a female donor of 60 years or more with stage I lung adenocarcinoma.

This rearrangement joins TRBV27 to TRBJ1-2; TRBD1 aligns across 10 bases. Germline V gene sequence: CDR1 MNHEY, CDR2 SMNVEV (reference sequence). This CDR3 comprises 15 residues. CDR3 sequence reads: CASRGDRGWNYGYTF. CDR3 bases: TGTGCGTCCCGTGGGGACAGGGGCTGGAACTATGGCTACACCTTC.

This clone has more than one count but fewer than ten. V and J are TRBV7-3 and TRBJ2-7; 9 bases line up with TRBD2. The V gene end was trimmed by 5 bases and the J gene end by 5 bases; junction bases not matched to a gene: 13. Looked up from germline, CDR1 is SGHTA and CDR2 is FQGTGA. There are 16 residues in the CDR3. The CDR3 DNA reads TGTGCCAGCAGCCATCCCGGGGTAGCGGGAGAAGACGAGCAGTACTTC. It yields the protein CASSHPGVAGEDEQYF.

A word on this clone: Other DNA sequences in the same sample also yield this CDR3. The genes are TRBV7-8 and TRBJ1-2; TRBD1 aligns across 7 bases. Unmatched junction bases numbered 11, after V lost 1 base and J lost 0 bases. From germline, CDR1 is SGHVS and CDR2 FQNEAQ. The CDR3 runs to 18 residues. CDR3 amino acids: CASSLDSGGTVANYGYTF. The DNA for the CDR3 is TGTGCCAGCAGCTTAGATTCGGGGGGGACAGTAGCTAACTATGGCTACACCTTC.

The chain couples TRBV2 to TRBJ2-6; D is unresolved. The germline V and J ends were trimmed by 6 bases and 1 base, with 10 bases remaining between them. The germline V gene encodes CDR1 SNHLY and CDR2 FYNNEI. This CDR3 region has 15 residues. Here the CDR3 reads CASRAGLSGANVLTF. For the CDR3, the DNA is TGTGCCAGCAGAGCCGGTTTGTCTGGGGCCAACGTCCTGACTTTC.

This clone was detected a few times. The genes are TRBV6-5 and TRBJ2-7, with TRBD2 identical over 12 bases. This CDR3 region has 16 residues. Unmatched junction bases numbered 7, after V lost 3 bases and J lost 4 bases. Germline V gives CDR1 MNHEY, CDR2 SVGAGI. The CDR3 spells CASSYDTSGGLYEQYF. The CDR3 DNA reads as TGTGCCAGCAGTTATGACACTAGCGGGGGGCTATACGAGCAGTACTTC.

The J gene is TRBJ1-1, the V gene TRBV18; D gene uncertain. The CDR3 loop spans 13 amino acids. Looked up from germline, CDR1 is KGHSH and CDR2 is LQKENI. With 2 bases removed from V and 7 bases from J, the gap between germline ends came to 11 bases. CDR3 sequence reads: CASSPRYRGEAFF. CDR3 DNA: TGTGCCAGCTCACCAAGGTACCGAGGTGAAGCTTTCTTT.

The V gene is TRBV6-5, the J gene TRBJ2-1; 8 nucleotides align to TRBD1. Germline CDR1 MNHEY, CDR2 SVGAGI. The ends lost 6 bases at V and 6 bases at J; junction bases unmatched: 10. The CDR3 is 15 residues long. CDR3 sequence (DNA): TGTGCCAGCAGGTACCCCTCCGGGACAGGCAATGAGCAGTTCTTC. Its translation: CASRYPSGTGNEQFF.

This chain connects TRBV4-1 to TRBJ2-7; D unresolved. The CDR3 is 12 residues long. Germline values: CDR1 MGHRA, CDR2 YSYEKL. V lost 1 base and J 4 bases, leaving 5 bases between the germline ends. CDR3 residues: CASSQGPYEQYF. CDR3 nucleotide sequence: TGCGCCAGCAGCCAAGGTCCATACGAGCAGTACTTC.

This clone has a single count. This chain connects TRBV28 to TRBJ1-5; 7 bases are shared with TRBD1. Unmatched junction bases numbered 12, after V lost 6 bases and J lost 10 bases. CDR1 is MDHEN and CDR2 is SYDVKM in the germline V gene. The CDR3 is 14 residues long. The CDR3 DNA follows: TGTGCCAGCAGGGACCAGGGGGGGGAGGGCCCCCAGCATTTT. It translates to CASRDQGGEGPQHF.

Points on this clone: Germline is not matched at one junction end, which may reflect a read error. The chain links TRBV15 to TRBJ1-4; D perhaps matches TRBD1 (6 bases). The CDR3 has 12 amino acids. Germline values: CDR1 LNHNV, CDR2 YYDKDF (reference sequence). The CDR3 sequence is CATSKTGGATVF. CDR3 in DNA: TGTGCCACCTCTAAAACTGGGGGGGCTACTGTTTTT.

The genes are TRBV5-1 and TRBJ1-6, with D possibly TRBD1 on 5 matching bases. Trimming left V 2 bases short and J 10 bases short, with 13 bases between. CDR3 length: 14 residues. The germline V gene encodes CDR1 SGHRS and CDR2 YFSETQ. The DNA of the CDR3 is TGCGCCAGCAGCTTTCAGGGAAGAGAGTCACCCCTCCACTTT. It is translated as CASSFQGRESPLHF.

This chain joins TRBV7-8 and TRBJ1-2; the D gene is possibly TRBD1 (5 bases). Trimming stripped 1 base from V and 3 bases from J, with 12 bases between. Per germline, CDR1 SGHVS and CDR2 FQNEAQ. The CDR3 contains 15 residues. The CDR3 region is CASSLGPRGDYGYTF. CDR3 nucleotide sequence: TGTGCCAGCAGCTTAGGGCCGAGGGGAGACTATGGCTACACCTTC.

V and J are TRBV6-5 and TRBJ2-1; D is undetermined. Trimming took 7 bases from V and 7 from J, leaving 20 bases between them. Germline assignment: CDR1 MNHEY and CDR2 SVGAGI. This CDR3 comprises 15 residues. CDR3 region: CASTPGLKTRNEQFF. The CDR3 DNA reads as TGTGCCAGCACCCCGGGCCTCAAGACAAGGAATGAGCAGTTCTTC.

This chain uses TRBV19 with TRBJ1-5; D gene unclear. CDR3 length equals 13 residues. From germline, CDR1 is LNHDA and CDR2 SQIVND (reference sequence). V gave up 7 bases and J gave up 3 bases, with 10 bases separating them. The CDR3 nucleotides read TGTGCCAGTAAGCCATATCCCAATCAGCCCCAGCATTTT. Its protein product is CASKPYPNQPQHF.

The V and J genes are TRBV29-1 and TRBJ2-3; the D is unclear. Trimming left V 4 bases short and J 6 bases short, with 11 bases between. Germline V gene sequence: CDR1 SQVTM, CDR2 ANQGSEA. The CDR3 spans 12 residues. Here the CDR3 reads CSVGVGSDTQYF. For the CDR3, the DNA is TGCAGCGTTGGTGTGGGTTCGGATACGCAGTATTTT.

The V and J genes are TRBV7-9 and TRBJ2-5; perhaps D is TRBD1 or TRBD2 (6 bases each). CDR3 length: 15 residues. Trimming cost V 4 bases and J 4 bases, with 16 bases left between them. The V gene's germline CDR1 is SEHNR and CDR2 FQNEAQ (reference sequence). The CDR3 sequence is CASSSLRGGGETQYF. The CDR3 nucleotides are TGTGCCAGCAGCTCCTTGAGAGGGGGAGGAGAGACCCAGTACTTC.

This clone was counted between two and nine times. This chain links TRBV19 with TRBJ2-5; 8 bases match TRBD1. The V gene's germline CDR1 is LNHDA and CDR2 SQIVND (reference sequence). V shed 1 base, J shed 7 bases, and the junction held 8 bases outside the gene matches. CDR3 length: 15 amino acids. CDR3 nucleotides: TGTGCCAGTAGTATAGTGGCAGGGGGCGCCGGGACCCAGTACTTC. Amino acids: CASSIVAGGAGTQYF.

This chain links TRBV11-3 with TRBJ2-3, with D unclear. The V end lost 2 bases, the J end lost 7 bases, and 13 bases lay between the germline ends. Germline assignment: CDR1 SGHNT and CDR2 YENEEA. The CDR3 extends over 14 amino acids. This CDR3 reads CASSLYRGSNTQYF. CDR3 in DNA: TGTGCCAGCAGCTTATATAGAGGATCGAATACGCAGTATTTT.

Only one count was recorded for this clone. The rearrangement links TRBV7-9 to TRBJ1-1, with D maybe TRBD1 (6 bases). This CDR3 has 14 residues. Trimming pared 6 bases from V and 4 bases from J, leaving 15 bases between. Per germline, CDR1 SEHNR and CDR2 FQNEAQ (reference sequence). CDR3 bases: TGTGCCAGCAGACTAGAACAGGGAGGCACTGAAGCTTTCTTT. Its protein product is CASRLEQGGTEAFF.

The CDR3 DNA sequence: TGCAGCGTTGAGGGACAGAGGAACTATGGCTACACCTTC. Protein sequence: CSVEGQRNYGYTF. V usage is TRBV29-1 and J usage is TRBJ1-2; 7 nucleotides agree with TRBD1. Germline CDR1 reads SQVTM; CDR2 reads ANQGSEA. This CDR3 has 13 amino acids. Trimming removed 3 bases from V and 2 bases from J; junction bases left unmatched: 3.

This chain connects TRBV29-1 to TRBJ2-1; unclear D gene. V was pared by 1 base and J by 3 bases, with 7 bases between. Germline values: CDR1 SQVTM, CDR2 ANQGSEA. The CDR3 consists of 13 residues. Here the CDR3 reads CSVEGSRYNEQFF. Written as DNA, the CDR3 is TGCAGCGTTGAAGGCAGCCGCTACAATGAGCAGTTCTTC.

The chain combines TRBV6-6 with TRBJ2-5; no firm D call. Germline V CDR1 and CDR2: MNHNY, SVGAGI (reference sequence). Trimming took 0 bases from V and 5 from J, leaving 16 bases between them. This CDR3 has 16 residues. DNA of the CDR3: TGTGCCAGCAGTTACTCGTTCCTATTGCAGTCGGAGACCCAGTACTTC. Its translation is CASSYSFLLQSETQYF.

The V and J genes are TRBV4-2 and TRBJ2-1; D is unclear. The germline gives CDR1 LGHNA, CDR2 YNFKEQ. Trimming left V 4 bases short and J 10 bases short, with 14 bases between. This CDR3 spans 13 amino acids. The chain's CDR3 is CASSPAPFLEQFF. CDR3 DNA sequence: TGTGCCAGCAGCCCCGCCCCATTTTTAGAGCAGTTCTTC.

The chain carries TRBV19 and TRBJ1-1; D gene unclear. From germline, CDR1 is LNHDA and CDR2 SQIVND (reference sequence). Between the trimmed V and J ends, which lost 7 bases and 4 bases, there was a span of 10 bases. The length of the CDR3 is 12 residues. The CDR3 spells CASTGLGTEAFF. The DNA for the CDR3 is TGTGCCAGTACTGGTTTGGGCACTGAAGCTTTCTTT.

This clone was observed a handful of times. The chain has TRBV4-1 and TRBJ2-4, with D possibly matching TRBD2 (5 bases). Germline V gene lookup returns CDR1 MGHRA and CDR2 YSYEKL. CDR3 length equals 16 residues. V lost 0 bases, J lost 4 bases, and 13 bases lay in between. The CDR3 loop is CASSQEHGRVKNIQYF. In DNA form, the CDR3 reads TGCGCCAGCAGCCAAGAGCATGGGAGAGTTAAAAACATTCAGTACTTC.